These 8 T cell receptor beta chains share one sample of origin, sequenced in a study of blood T cell repertoires in COVID-19. TCRdb's copy holds only in-frame clones and misses some; the assay was immunoSEQ multiplex PCR. The sample includes 100,000 to 150,000 clones, around nine tenths seen only once; the top ten take roughly 2.2%. Sequencing used peripheral blood. These receptors originate from a man between 65 and 80 years old with active COVID-19.

The chain uses TRBV6-5 and TRBJ1-1, with D perhaps matching TRBD1 (5 bases). The CDR3 sequence is 16 residues long. V lost 0 bases and J lost 4, with 15 bases in between. The germline V gene encodes CDR1 MNHEY and CDR2 SVGAGI. CDR3 nucleotide sequence: TGTGCCAGCAGTTACTCGAGTCCAGGGAGGAGCACTGAAGCTTTCTTT. It is translated as CASSYSSPGRSTEAFF.

This rearrangement joins TRBV6-5 to TRBJ2-1, with TRBD2 matching 7 bases. Germline CDR1 reads MNHEY; CDR2 reads SVGAGI. Losses at the gene ends were 6 bases for V and 9 bases for J; bases not matched to a gene: 8. The CDR3 sequence is 13 residues long. The DNA of the CDR3 is TGTGCCAGCAGCGGACTAGGGCGTGGTGAGCAGTTCTTC. Translated: CASSGLGRGEQFF.

This sequence joins TRBV2 and TRBJ1-1; no clear D gene. The CDR3 is 13 residues long. Trimming cost V 5 bases and J 0 bases, with 7 bases left between them. Germline loops: CDR1 SNHLY, CDR2 FYNNEI. DNA of the CDR3: TGTGCCAGCAGTCTTCTAATGAACACTGAAGCTTTCTTT. Translation: CASSLLMNTEAFF.

The rearrangement joins TRBV6-5 to TRBJ2-1, with 7 positions matching TRBD2. CDR1 is MNHEY, CDR2 SVGAGI, per germline. This CDR3 region has 16 residues. V dropped 2 bases and J dropped 4; count of bases not matched to a gene: 8. DNA for the CDR3: TGTGCCAGCAGTTACGAAGCGACTAGCACTTACAATGAGCAGTTCTTC. This sequence encodes CASSYEATSTYNEQFF.

V usage is TRBV2 and J usage is TRBJ2-2; 7 bases agree with TRBD2. The CDR3 spans 16 residues. From germline, CDR1 is SNHLY and CDR2 FYNNEI. V was pared by 8 bases and J by 0 bases, with 9 bases of the junction left unmatched. The CDR3 DNA is TGTGCCAGCGCAGCTAGCGGAATTTCGAACACCGGGGAGCTGTTTTTT. Protein: CASAASGISNTGELFF.

This sequence joins TRBV27 and TRBJ2-5; D is unclear. The germline V and J ends were trimmed by 1 base and 2 bases, with 5 bases remaining between them. Germline loops: CDR1 MNHEY, CDR2 SMNVEV (reference sequence). This CDR3 spans 13 amino acids. CDR3 residues: CASSLYLQETQYF. In DNA form, the CDR3 reads TGTGCCAGCAGTTTATACCTACAAGAGACCCAGTACTTC.

Here the CDR3 reads CASSQSAADQPQHF. DNA of the CDR3: TGCGCCAGCAGTCAATCGGCGGCCGATCAGCCCCAGCATTTT. The V call is TRBV23-1, the J call TRBJ1-5; D remains unclear. TRBV23-1 qualifies as an ORF whose function is uncertain. Trimming pared 0 bases from V and 5 bases from J, leaving 8 bases between. CDR3 size: 14 residues.

This clone occurred a few times. V is TRBV7-8 and J is TRBJ2-5; a weak D match, TRBD1 (5 bases). The CDR3 has 14 residues. The V gene lost 1 base and the J gene lost 3 bases, with 9 bases spanning the gap. In germline, CDR1 is SGHVS, CDR2 FQNEAQ. The CDR3 nucleotides read TGTGCCAGCAGCTTAGGGCAGGGTGAAGAGACCCAGTACTTC. It specifies CASSLGQGEETQYF.